The T cell receptor (beta chain) described here comes from a study of Ad26.COV2.S vaccination and SARS-CoV-2 variants. Study as a whole: The donor participated in the COV1001 trial, in its Ad26.COV2.S arm. Whole-study results and caveats: Ad26.COV2.S recipients had broader spike-specific TCRs (P = 0.0014).

Remarks on this clone: The antigen remains unidentified.

This CDR3 has 16 amino acids. Germline V lookup: CDR1 SGHRS, CDR2 YFSETQ. The germline V and J ends were trimmed by 0 bases and 9 bases, with 19 bases remaining between them. Treatment specified: approximately 18 received Ad26.COV2.S at low or high dose, single or two shots; five or six received placebo; per-sample allocation not given. All samples were drawn on day 63, counting from the first vaccine or placebo injection. An adult donor aged 18-55 years was enrolled in Boston. The assay was immunoSEQ multiplex PCR, and TCRdb's table has in-frame clones only and misses some. The sample lists hundreds of thousands of clones; about nine tenths were seen once.

The receptor was isolated from a person between 18 and 65 years old who received the Ad26.COV2.S COVID-19 vaccine or a placebo. The rearrangement uses TRBV5-1 and TRBJ2-1, with D perhaps matching TRBD1 (6 bases). The sequencing here drew on peripheral blood, taken in a trial of Ad26.COV2.S vaccine versus placebo. CDR3 in DNA: TGCGCCAGCAGCTTGGGTGGGGGCAACATAGATTTTGAGCAGTTCTTC. Its translation: CASSLGGGNIDFEQFF.